The sequence of this T cell receptor (beta chain) was determined in a study of PD-L1 blockade in urothelial cancer. Whole-study context: Patients had been given 0 to 3 earlier chemotherapy regimens. Blood samples contained a median roughly 150,000 T cells. Regarding the study as a whole: A pretreatment blood TCR clonality that fell below the median predicted better progression-free and overall survival.

Note on this clone: Its matching antigen is unknown.

The CDR3 extends over 16 amino acids. Trimming took 2 bases from V and 0 from J, leaving 11 bases between them. The V gene's germline CDR1 is SGDLS and CDR2 YYNGEE. Using immunoSEQ multiplex PCR, the repertoire was profiled, and TCRdb retains in-frame clones only, with some absent. The table shows 80,000 to 95,000 clones, with approximately 87% occurring only once. Time point described: peripheral blood 6 weeks after treatment start. Disease in patients was locally advanced or metastatic urothelial carcinoma. Material: PBMCs, obtained around atezolizumab (anti-PD-L1) treatment. The origin of this receptor is a man in his 70s with urothelial cancer. The gene calls are TRBV9 and TRBJ1-4; D is ambiguous. In DNA form, the CDR3 reads TGTGCCAGCAGCGTGGGCCTCAGGACAACTAATGAAAAACTGTTTTTT. As protein: CASSVGLRTTNEKLFF.